This T cell receptor beta chain comes out of a study of T-cell reconstitution after alpha-beta-depleted transplantation in children. The study's findings and limits: Surviving recipient T cells and intrathymic progenitors accounted for some patients' high TCRbeta diversity at day 60.

For this clonotype: The antigen remains undetermined.

V gave up 7 bases and J gave up 3 bases, with 13 bases separating them. CDR1 and CDR2 (germline): MDHEN, SYDVKM. CDR3 length: 13 amino acids. Library preparation (for TCRbeta) was performed with unique molecular identifiers. One entry per CDR3 protein results from TCRdb running MiXCR on the PCR reads. Of around 230,000 distinct CDR3 sequences listed, around a sixth are singletons. The J gene is TRBJ2-7, the V gene TRBV28, with unresolved D. This sample comprised PBMCs, mostly from graft donor cells, obtained 360 days after TCRalphabeta/CD19-depleted stem cell transplant. This TCR came from a male patient between 2 and 10 years old who had a stem cell transplant for acute lymphoblastic leukemia, so the T cells may come from the graft donor. CDR3: CASTERPSYEQYF. DNA of the CDR3: TGTGCCAGCACCGAACGTCCGAGCTACGAGCAGTACTTC.